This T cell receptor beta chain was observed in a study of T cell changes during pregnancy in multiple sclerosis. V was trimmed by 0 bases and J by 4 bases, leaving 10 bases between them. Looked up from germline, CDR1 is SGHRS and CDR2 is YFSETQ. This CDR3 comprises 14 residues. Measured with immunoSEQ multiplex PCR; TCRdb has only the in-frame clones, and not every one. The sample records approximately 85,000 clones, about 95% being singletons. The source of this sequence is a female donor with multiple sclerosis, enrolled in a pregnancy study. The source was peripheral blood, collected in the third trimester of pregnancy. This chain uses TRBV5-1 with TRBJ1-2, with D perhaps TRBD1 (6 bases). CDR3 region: CASSLGDRSYGYTF. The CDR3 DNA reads TGCGCCAGCAGCTTGGGAGACAGGAGCTATGGCTACACCTTC.